The T cell receptor (beta chain) under discussion was sequenced for a study of human T cells and chemical hapten exposure. Study information: All patients underwent weekly scalp dosing with diphenylcyclopropenone for the full approximately 25-week study. Alopecia areata, totalis or universalis affected patients, mainly female.

The sample's time point: pre-sensitization, week 0. The sample's treatment: therapeutic diphenylcyclopropenone sensitization with weekly scalp DPC. Per the original data handling: A typical sample had 75,000 to 100,000 TCRs, with about 23,224 to 700,000 overall. TCRdb used MiXCR to reprocess the RACE reads, holding one entry per CDR3 protein. The V and J calls reflect TCRdb's pipeline rather than the authors' work. This sample carries roughly 260,000 distinct CDR3 sequences, about 9% of them seen once, and the ten largest clones take 2% to 3%. In this sample, this clonotype turned up a few times. The sequence was obtained from a middle-aged woman with alopecia areata. Some clones in this sample may be carry-over from other donors' samples. The sample consisted of whole blood, taken in connection with sensitization to the hapten diphenylcyclopropenone (DPC).

The CDR3 coding sequence is TGTGCCAGCAGTTTACTGGCACTTGATAGCAATCAGCCCCAGCATTTT. It codes for CASSLLALDSNQPQHF. The gene calls are TRBV27 and TRBJ1-5; D uncertain. The CDR3 has 16 residues. CDR1 and CDR2 (germline): MNHEY, SMNVEV (reference sequence). V was clipped by 2 bases and J by 0 bases, with 11 bases between them.